This TCR beta chain appears in the sequencing data of a study of T cell responses to AZD1222 COVID-19 vaccine. This CDR3 spans 13 amino acids. V lost 2 bases and J 3 bases, leaving 5 bases between the germline ends. Germline CDR1 is SGHTA and CDR2 is FQGNSA. Sequenced by immunoSEQ multiplex PCR; TCRdb stores in-frame clones only, minus some. The sample lists more than 85,000 clones; 81% were seen once. Overall study results and limits: Spike was spanned by vaccine-associated CD4 TCRs, which were dominant at 160-218 and 743-854. Baseline seropositivity characterized only 5 to 7 AZD1222 recipients.

To note about this clone: Its antigen is as yet unknown.

The source is an adult in good health. J is TRBJ1-5 and V is TRBV7-2; no reliable D call. The starting material was peripheral blood, obtained on day 0 of AZD1222 vaccination. CDR3 sequence reads: CASSLQFNQPQHF. The DNA for the CDR3 is TGTGCCAGCAGCTTACAGTTCAATCAGCCCCAGCATTTT.